The T cell receptor beta chain described here comes from a study of Graves' ophthalmopathy and Graves' hyperthyroidism. The authors amplified TCR beta CDR3 regions from RNA transcripts. Scientists carried out first-round RT-PCR using HTBI primers and then a second-round multiplex PCR. TCRdb reanalysed the multiplex PCR reads using MiXCR and keeps one entry per CDR3 protein. The data hold roughly 420,000 distinct CDR3 sequences, with approximately 21% observed a single time. The V gene end was trimmed by 7 bases and the J gene end by 2 bases; junction bases not matched to a gene: 6. This CDR3 comprises 14 residues. Germline V gene data show CDR1 as SNHLY and CDR2 as FYNNEI.

The chain links TRBV2 to TRBJ2-3; 7 bases are shared with TRBD1. Sequencing was performed on peripheral blood. The TCR sequence derives from a woman younger than 30 with stable Graves' hyperthyroidism. The CDR3 bases are TGTGCCAGCACCCGGACAGGTTCCACAGATACGCAGTATTTT. Translated, it gives CASTRTGSTDTQYF.